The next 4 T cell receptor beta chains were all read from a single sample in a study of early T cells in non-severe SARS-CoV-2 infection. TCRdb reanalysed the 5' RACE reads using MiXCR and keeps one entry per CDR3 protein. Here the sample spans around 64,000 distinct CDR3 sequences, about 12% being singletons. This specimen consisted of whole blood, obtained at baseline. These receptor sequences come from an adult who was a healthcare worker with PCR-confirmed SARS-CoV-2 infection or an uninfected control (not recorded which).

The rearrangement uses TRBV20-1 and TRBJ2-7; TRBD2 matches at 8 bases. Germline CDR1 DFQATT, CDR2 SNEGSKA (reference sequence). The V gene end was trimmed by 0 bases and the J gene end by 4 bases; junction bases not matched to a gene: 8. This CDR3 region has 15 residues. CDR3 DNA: TGCAGTGCTAGAGATGCAGCGGGAGTAGGGTACGAGCAGTACTTC. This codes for CSARDAAGVGYEQYF.

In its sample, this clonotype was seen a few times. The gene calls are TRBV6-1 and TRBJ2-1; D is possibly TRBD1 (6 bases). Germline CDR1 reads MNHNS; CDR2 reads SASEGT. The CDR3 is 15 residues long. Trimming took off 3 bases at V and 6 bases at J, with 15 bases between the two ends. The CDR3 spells CASSDQGIVPNEQFF. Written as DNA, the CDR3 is TGTGCCAGCAGTGACCAGGGGATAGTCCCCAATGAGCAGTTCTTC.

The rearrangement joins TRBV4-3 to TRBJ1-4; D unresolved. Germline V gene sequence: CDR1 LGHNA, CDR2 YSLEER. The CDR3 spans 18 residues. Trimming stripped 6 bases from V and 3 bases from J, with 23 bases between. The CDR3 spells CASRLEPAGIRANEKLFF. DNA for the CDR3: TGCGCCAGCAGACTCGAACCCGCGGGGATCCGAGCTAATGAAAAACTGTTTTTT.

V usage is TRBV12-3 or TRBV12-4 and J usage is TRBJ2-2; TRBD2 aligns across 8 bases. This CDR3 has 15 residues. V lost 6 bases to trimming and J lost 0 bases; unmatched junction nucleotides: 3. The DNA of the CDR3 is TGTGCCAGCAGAAGGACTAGCACGAACACCGGGGAGCTGTTTTTT. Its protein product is CASRRTSTNTGELFF.